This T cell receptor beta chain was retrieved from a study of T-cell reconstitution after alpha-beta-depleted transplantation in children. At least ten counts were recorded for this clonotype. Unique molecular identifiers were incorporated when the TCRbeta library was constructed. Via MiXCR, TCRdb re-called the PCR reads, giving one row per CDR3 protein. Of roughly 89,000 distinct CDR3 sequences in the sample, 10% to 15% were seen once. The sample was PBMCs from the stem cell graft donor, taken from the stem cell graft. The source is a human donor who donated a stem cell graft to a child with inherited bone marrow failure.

CDR3 residues: CASSFAGSSYNEQFF. The DNA for the CDR3 is TGTGCCAGCAGCTTCGCAGGGAGCTCCTACAATGAGCAGTTCTTC. The rearrangement uses TRBV7-9 and TRBJ2-1; D may match TRBD1 or TRBD2 (5 bases each). CDR1 and CDR2 (germline): SEHNR, FQNEAQ (reference sequence). The CDR3 covers 15 residues. V lost 3 bases to trimming and J lost 0 bases, with 9 bases between them.